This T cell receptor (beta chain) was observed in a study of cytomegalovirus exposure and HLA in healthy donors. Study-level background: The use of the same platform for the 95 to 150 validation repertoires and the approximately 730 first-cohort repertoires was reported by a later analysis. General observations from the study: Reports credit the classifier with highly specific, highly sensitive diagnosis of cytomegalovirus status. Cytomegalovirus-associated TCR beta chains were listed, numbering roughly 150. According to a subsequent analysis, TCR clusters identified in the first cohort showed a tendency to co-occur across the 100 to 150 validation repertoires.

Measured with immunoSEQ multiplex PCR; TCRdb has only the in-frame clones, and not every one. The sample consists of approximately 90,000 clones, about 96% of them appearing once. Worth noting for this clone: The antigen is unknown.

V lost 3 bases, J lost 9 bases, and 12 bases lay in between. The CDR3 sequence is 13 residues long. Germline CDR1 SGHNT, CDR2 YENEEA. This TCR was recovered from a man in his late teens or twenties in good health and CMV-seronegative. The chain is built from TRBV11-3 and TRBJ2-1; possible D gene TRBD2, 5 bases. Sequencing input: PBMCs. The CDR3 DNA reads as TGTGCCAGCAGCTTGAGGGCAGCGATTGAGCAGTTCTTC. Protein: CASSLRAAIEQFF.